These 6 T cell receptor beta chains share one sample of origin, sequenced in a study of T-cell reconstitution after alpha-beta-depleted transplantation in children (dated by TCRdb to about 2016). Library generation was performed with PCR. Sequencing took place on an Illumina HiSeq 2500. To normalize quantification of the TCRbeta repertoire, the TCR libraries were built with molecular barcoding that relied on unique molecular identifiers. TCRdb reanalyzed the raw reads on its own, using fastp at Q25 for trimming and MiXCR for clone calling, and kept in-frame beta chains. Rows are unified per CDR3 protein, each entry keeping the most common DNA and genes. The sample records around 700,000 distinct CDR3 sequences, around 14% of which are singletons. Around 0.79% of the sample goes to the ten largest clones. The treatment or condition label, as the study defines it: allogeneic hematopoietic cell transplantation with graft depleted of TCRalphabeta T cells and CD19 B cells.

This specimen consisted of PBMCs, obtained before TCRalphabeta/CD19-depleted stem cell transplant. The source is a girl aged 2-10 years with congenital amegakaryocytic thrombocytopenia, due to receive a stem cell transplant.

Many counts were recorded for this clonotype. The rearrangement links TRBV5-1 to TRBJ2-7, with 7 bases lining up with TRBD1. There are 13 residues in the CDR3. Trimming removed 4 bases from V and 6 bases from J; junction bases left unmatched: 7. Germline V lookup: CDR1 SGHRS, CDR2 YFSETQ. Written as DNA, the CDR3 is TGCGCCAGCAGCGCAGGACAGGTTGGCGAGCAGTACTTC. Protein sequence: CASSAGQVGEQYF.

This clonotype was seen more than once but under ten times. The genes are TRBV10-3 and TRBJ2-5; possibly TRBD1 for D (5 bases). CDR3 length: 12 amino acids. Germline-derived CDR1 and CDR2 are ENHRY and SYGVKD. Trimming cost V 7 bases and J 3 bases, with 9 bases left between them. The CDR3 DNA reads as TGTGCCATCAAGAGCAGGGAAGAGACCCAGTACTTC. This encodes CAIKSREETQYF.

The genes are TRBV7-8 and TRBJ2-7, with a possible D match to TRBD2 (6 bases). The CDR3 spans 18 residues. Germline-derived CDR1 and CDR2 are SGHVS and FQNEAQ. The V and J ends lost 1 base and 5 bases respectively, with 24 bases between them. The CDR3 bases are TGTGCCAGCAGCTTAGTACCAGCGGGCGGGTGGGTTAGGGACGAGCAGTACTTC. It translates to CASSLVPAGGWVRDEQYF.

Ten or more counts support this clonotype. This chain connects TRBV10-3 to TRBJ2-7, with 14 bases that match TRBD2. Germline CDR1 ENHRY, CDR2 SYGVKD. V shed 6 bases, J shed 3 bases, and the junction held 10 bases outside the gene matches. This CDR3 is built from 17 residues. Here the CDR3 DNA reads TGTGCCATCAGGGCGGGACTAGCGGGAGCCAATTTCTACGAGCAGTACTTC. This codes for CAIRAGLAGANFYEQYF.

At least ten counts were recorded for this clonotype. V and J are TRBV5-1 and TRBJ2-1; 7 nucleotides match TRBD2. This CDR3 has 15 amino acids. Germline CDR1 is SGHRS and CDR2 is YFSETQ. After removal of 4 bases from V and 5 bases from J, the junction contained 9 bases not matched to a gene. CDR3 coding DNA: TGCGCCAGCAGCGCGGGACTAAGGGACCACAATGAGCAGTTCTTC. Translation: CASSAGLRDHNEQFF.

This clonotype was seen at least ten times. This chain uses TRBV20-1 with TRBJ2-5; 8 bases are shared with TRBD2. The length of the CDR3 is 14 residues. Losses at the gene ends were 6 bases for V and 3 bases for J; bases not matched to a gene: 9. Germline V gene data show CDR1 as DFQATT and CDR2 as SNEGSKA (reference sequence). The CDR3 reads CSAEVGLGEETQYF. CDR3 DNA: TGCAGTGCCGAGGTGGGACTAGGGGAAGAGACCCAGTACTTC.